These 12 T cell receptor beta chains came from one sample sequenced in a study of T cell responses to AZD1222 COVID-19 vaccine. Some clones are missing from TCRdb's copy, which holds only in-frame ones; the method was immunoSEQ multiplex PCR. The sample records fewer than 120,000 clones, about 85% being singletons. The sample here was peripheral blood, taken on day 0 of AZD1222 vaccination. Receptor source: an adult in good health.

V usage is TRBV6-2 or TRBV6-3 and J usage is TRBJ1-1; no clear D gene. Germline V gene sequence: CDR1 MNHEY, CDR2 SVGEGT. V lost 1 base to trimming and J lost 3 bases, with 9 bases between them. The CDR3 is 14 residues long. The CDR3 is CASSYLRLDTEAFF. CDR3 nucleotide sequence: TGTGCCAGCAGTTACTTGAGACTCGACACTGAAGCTTTCTTT.

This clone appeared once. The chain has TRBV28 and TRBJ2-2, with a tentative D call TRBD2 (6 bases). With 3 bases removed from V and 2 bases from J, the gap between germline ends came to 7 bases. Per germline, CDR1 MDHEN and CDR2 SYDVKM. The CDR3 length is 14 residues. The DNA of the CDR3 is TGTGCCAGCAGTTTCGCGGGAAACACCGGGGAGCTGTTTTTT. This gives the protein CASSFAGNTGELFF.

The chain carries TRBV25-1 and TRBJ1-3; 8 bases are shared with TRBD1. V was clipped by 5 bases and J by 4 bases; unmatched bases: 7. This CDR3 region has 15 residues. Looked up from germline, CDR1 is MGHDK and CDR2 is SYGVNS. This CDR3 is CASSLTGAGGNTIYF. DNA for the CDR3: TGTGCCAGCAGTTTGACAGGGGCTGGGGGAAACACCATATATTTT. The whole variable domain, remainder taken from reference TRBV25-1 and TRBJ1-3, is EADIYQTPRYLVIGTGKKITLECSQTMGHDKMYWYQQDPGMELHLIHYSYGVNSTEKGDLSSESTVSRIRTEHFPLTLESARPSHTSQYLCASSLTGAGGNTIYFGEGSWLTVV.

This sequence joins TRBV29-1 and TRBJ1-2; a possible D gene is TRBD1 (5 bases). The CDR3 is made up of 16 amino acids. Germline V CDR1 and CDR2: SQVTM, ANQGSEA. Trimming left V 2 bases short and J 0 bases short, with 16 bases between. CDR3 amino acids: CSVEKGGALPNYGYTF. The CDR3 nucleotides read TGCAGCGTTGAAAAAGGAGGGGCCTTACCTAACTATGGCTACACCTTC.

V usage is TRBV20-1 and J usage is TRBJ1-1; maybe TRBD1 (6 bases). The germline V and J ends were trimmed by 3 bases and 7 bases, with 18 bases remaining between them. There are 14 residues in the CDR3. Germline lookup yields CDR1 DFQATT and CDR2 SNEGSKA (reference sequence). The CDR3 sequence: CSASHPGQWIEAFF. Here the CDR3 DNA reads TGCAGTGCTAGTCACCCCGGACAGTGGATTGAAGCTTTCTTT.

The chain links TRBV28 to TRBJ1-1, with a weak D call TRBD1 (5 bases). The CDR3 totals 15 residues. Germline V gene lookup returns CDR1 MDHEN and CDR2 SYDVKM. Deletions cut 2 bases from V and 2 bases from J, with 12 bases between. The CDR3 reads CASSLAGTPNTEAFF. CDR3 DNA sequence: TGTGCCAGCAGTTTAGCCGGGACCCCAAACACTGAAGCTTTCTTT.

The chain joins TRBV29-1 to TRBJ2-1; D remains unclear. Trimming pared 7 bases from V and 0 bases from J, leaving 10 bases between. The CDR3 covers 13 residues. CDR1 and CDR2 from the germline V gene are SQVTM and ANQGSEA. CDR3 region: CSATPNSYNEQFF. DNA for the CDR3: TGCAGCGCAACACCTAACTCCTACAATGAGCAGTTCTTC.

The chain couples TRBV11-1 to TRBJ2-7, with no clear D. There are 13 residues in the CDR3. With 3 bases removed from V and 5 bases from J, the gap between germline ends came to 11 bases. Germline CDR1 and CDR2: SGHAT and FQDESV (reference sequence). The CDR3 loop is CASSFELGNEQYF. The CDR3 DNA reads TGTGCCAGCAGCTTTGAGTTGGGGAACGAGCAGTACTTC.

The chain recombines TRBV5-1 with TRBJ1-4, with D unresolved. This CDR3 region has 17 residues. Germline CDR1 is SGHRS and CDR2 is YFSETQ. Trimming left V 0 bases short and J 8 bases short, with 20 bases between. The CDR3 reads CASSLALNRQLEEKLFF. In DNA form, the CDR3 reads TGCGCCAGCAGCTTGGCCCTCAATCGACAACTGGAGGAAAAACTGTTTTTT.

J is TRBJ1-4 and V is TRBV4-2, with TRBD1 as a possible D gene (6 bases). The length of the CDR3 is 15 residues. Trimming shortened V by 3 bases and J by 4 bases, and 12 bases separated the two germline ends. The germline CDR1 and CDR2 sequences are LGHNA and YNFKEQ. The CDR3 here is CASSQQGLINEKLFF. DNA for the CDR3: TGTGCCAGCAGCCAGCAGGGGCTTATTAATGAAAAACTGTTTTTT.

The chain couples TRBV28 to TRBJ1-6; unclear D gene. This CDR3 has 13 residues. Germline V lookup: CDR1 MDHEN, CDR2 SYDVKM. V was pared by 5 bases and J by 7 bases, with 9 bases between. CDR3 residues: CASSDPINSPLHF. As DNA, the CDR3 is TGTGCCAGCAGTGACCCCATAAATTCACCCCTCCACTTT.

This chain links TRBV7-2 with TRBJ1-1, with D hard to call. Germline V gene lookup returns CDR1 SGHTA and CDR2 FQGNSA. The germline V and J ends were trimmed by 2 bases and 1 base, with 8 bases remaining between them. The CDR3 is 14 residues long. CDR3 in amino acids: CASSLFRANTEAFF. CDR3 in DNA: TGTGCCAGCAGCTTATTTAGGGCGAACACTGAAGCTTTCTTT.